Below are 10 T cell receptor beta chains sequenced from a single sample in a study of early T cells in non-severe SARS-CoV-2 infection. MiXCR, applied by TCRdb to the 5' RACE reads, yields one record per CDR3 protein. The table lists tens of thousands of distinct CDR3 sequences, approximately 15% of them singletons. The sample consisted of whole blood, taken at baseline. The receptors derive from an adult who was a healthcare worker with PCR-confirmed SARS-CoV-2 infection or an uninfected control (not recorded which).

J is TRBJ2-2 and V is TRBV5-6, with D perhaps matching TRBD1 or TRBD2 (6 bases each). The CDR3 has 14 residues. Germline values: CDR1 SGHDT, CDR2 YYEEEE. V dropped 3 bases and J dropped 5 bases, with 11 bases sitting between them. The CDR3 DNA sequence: TGTGCCAGCAGCTGGGGGGCTTGGACCGGGGAGCTGTTTTTT. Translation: CASSWGAWTGELFF.

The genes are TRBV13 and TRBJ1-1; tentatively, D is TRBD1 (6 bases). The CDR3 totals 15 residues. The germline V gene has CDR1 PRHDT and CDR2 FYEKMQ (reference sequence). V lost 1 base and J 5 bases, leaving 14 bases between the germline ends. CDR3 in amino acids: CASSLEAGDGTEAFF. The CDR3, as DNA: TGTGCCAGCAGCTTAGAGGCAGGGGACGGGACTGAAGCTTTCTTT.

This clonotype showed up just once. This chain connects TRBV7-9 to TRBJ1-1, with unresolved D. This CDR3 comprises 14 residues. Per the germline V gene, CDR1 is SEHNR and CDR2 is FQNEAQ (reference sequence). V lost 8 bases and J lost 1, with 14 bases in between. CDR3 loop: CASQFGVKNTEAFF. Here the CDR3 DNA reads TGTGCCAGCCAGTTTGGGGTCAAGAACACTGAAGCTTTCTTT. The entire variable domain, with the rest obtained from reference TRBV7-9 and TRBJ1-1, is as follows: DTGVSQNPRHKITKRGQNVTFRCDPISEHNRLYWYRQTLGQGPEFLTYFQNEAQLEKSRLLSDRFSAERPKGSFSTLEIQRTEQGDSAMYLCASQFGVKNTEAFFGQGTRLTVV.

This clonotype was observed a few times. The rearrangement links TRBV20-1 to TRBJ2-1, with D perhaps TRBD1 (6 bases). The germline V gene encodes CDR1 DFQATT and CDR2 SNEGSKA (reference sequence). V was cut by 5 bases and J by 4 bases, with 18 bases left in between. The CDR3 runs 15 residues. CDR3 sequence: CSALTGTSIYNEQFF. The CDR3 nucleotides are TGCAGTGCTCTGACCGGGACAAGTATATACAATGAGCAGTTCTTC.

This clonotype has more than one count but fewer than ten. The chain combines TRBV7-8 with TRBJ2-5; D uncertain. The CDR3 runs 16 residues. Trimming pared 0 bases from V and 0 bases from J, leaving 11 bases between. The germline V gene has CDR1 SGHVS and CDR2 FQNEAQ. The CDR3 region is CASSLAPHRYQETQYF. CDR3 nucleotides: TGTGCCAGCAGCTTAGCTCCTCATCGGTACCAAGAGACCCAGTACTTC.

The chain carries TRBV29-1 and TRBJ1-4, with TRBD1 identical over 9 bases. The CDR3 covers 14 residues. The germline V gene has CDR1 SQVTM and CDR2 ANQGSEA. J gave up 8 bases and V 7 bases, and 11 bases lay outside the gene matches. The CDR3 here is CSAGGTGLHEKLFF. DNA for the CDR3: TGCAGCGCTGGGGGGACAGGGCTGCACGAAAAACTGTTTTTT. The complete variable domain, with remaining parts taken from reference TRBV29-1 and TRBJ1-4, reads SAVISQKPSRDICQRGTSLTIQCQVDSQVTMMFWYRQQPGQSLTLIATANQGSEATYESGFVIDKFPISRPNLTFSTLTVSNMSPEDSSIYLCSAGGTGLHEKLFFGSGTQLSVL.

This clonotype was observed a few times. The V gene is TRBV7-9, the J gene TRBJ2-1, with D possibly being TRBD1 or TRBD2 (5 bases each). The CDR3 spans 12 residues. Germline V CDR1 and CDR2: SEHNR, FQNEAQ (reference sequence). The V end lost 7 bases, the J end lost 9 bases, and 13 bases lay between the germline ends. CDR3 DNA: TGTGCCAGCACCCAGAGGGGTATTGAGCAGTTCTTC. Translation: CASTQRGIEQFF.

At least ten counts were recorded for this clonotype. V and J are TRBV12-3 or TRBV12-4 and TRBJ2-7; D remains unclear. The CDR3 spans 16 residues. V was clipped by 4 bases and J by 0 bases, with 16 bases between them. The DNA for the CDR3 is TGTGCCAGCAGTTCCAACACCTTCCCCCACTCCTACGAGCAGTACTTC. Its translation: CASSSNTFPHSYEQYF.

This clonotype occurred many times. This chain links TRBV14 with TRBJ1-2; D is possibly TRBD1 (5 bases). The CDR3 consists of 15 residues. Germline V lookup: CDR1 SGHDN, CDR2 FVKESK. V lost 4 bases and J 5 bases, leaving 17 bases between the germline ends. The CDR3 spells CASSPGTVSWYGYTF. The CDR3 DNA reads TGTGCCAGCAGCCCCGGGACCGTATCATGGTATGGCTACACCTTC.

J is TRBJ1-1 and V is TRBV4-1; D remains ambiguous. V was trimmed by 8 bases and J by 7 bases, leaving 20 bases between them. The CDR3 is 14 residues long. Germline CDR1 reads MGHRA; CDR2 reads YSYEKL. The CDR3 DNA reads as TGCGCCAGCCACCCGGGCCGCTTATCGGGTGAAGCTTTCTTT. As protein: CASHPGRLSGEAFF.